This TCR beta chain appears in the sequencing data of a study of blood T cell repertoires in COVID-19 (TCRdb year 2020). About the full investigation: Samples covering the acute and convalescent phases of COVID-19 were provided by collaborators in the United States, Italy and Spain. Where HLA class I and class II types were available, the types were taken from metadata supplied by the sample provider, not from assay-based typing. Nearly every sample came with metadata listing a de-identified subject ID, COVID-19 status, age in years and sex. The material from the prospective study consisted of cDNA or gDNA derived from T cells, B-cell-depleted T cells, or PBMCs. A freely available public database, intended as a resource for researchers studying the immune response to SARS-CoV-2, is where the repertoires were released. Samples were obtained from the ongoing ImmuneRACE study (first 160 participants) and from about 1,300 subjects provided by 6 global collaborators. Deeply sampled blood TCRbeta repertoires from subjects exposed to, actively infected with, or recovered from COVID-19 were included in the dataset.

Collaborating institutions collected whole blood in K2EDTA tubes following their own protocols. For TCRbeta analysis, collaborators shipped samples as frozen whole blood, isolated PBMCs, or DNA extracted from either of those sample types. Unmatched junction bases come to 5, with V trimmed by 5 bases and J by 5 bases. In the germline V gene (reference sequence), CDR1 corresponds to SEHNR and CDR2 to FQNEAQ. Including cysteine and phenylalanine, the CDR3 has 13 amino acids. Of the read, only the CDR3 DNA is kept; its 39 bases are in frame from base 1. Details on this clone: Its antigen remains undetermined. Base qualities are not at hand, and no much larger clone is one base apart.

General findings and caveats noted by the study authors: The quantity of clinical and demographic metadata differed by source and by participant and was supplied without curation.

TCRbeta CDR3 regions were amplified from genomic DNA using the immunoSEQ Assay, a bias-controlled multiplex PCR. In the source study's methods: Nucleated cell counts per sample were estimated from amplification of reference gene primers within the assay. To quantify the absolute abundance of each unique TCRbeta CDR3 rearrangement, sequence reads were collapsed and filtered. Productive Simpson clonality was computed per sample as the square root of Simpson's diversity index over productive rearrangements. Here the immuneACCESS table is served through TCRdb, limited to in-frame sequences with V and J called. Missing clones are a known gap in these copies; in checked studies unresolved V genes cover under half, and the rest lacks a known reason. V, J and clone size reflect that table, while D and trimming were determined from the DNA. Across this sample there are 200,000 to 300,000 clones, with around 87% seen only once. Over 2% of the sample belongs to the ten largest clones.

The source is a woman in her forties or fifties with acute or convalescent COVID-19. The chain joins TRBV7-9 to TRBJ2-7, and TRBD1 matches 8 of the central bases. The material sequenced was peripheral blood. The CDR3 in this case is CASSKGQVNEQYF. Here is the DNA: TGTGCCAGCAGCAAGGGACAGGTCAACGAGCAGTACTTC.